The rows below give T cell receptor beta chains drawn from one sample of a study of T cells in Graves' hyperthyroidism and ophthalmopathy. A single record per CDR3 protein comes from TCRdb applying MiXCR to the multiplex PCR reads. The sample contains tens of thousands of distinct CDR3 sequences, roughly 45% of which appear only once. The specimen was blood. The source is a woman in her twenties or thirties with Graves' hyperthyroidism. CDR3s include the opening cysteine and the closing phenylalanine or tryptophan. The D gene is left open where the match is weak. The size field is filled for only some rows; it gives once, few, many or a size class.

size: many; D: TRBD1; J: TRBJ1-1; V: TRBV20-1; CDR3: CSARNGQAVNTEAFF; DNA: TGCAGTGCTAGAAACGGACAGGCCGTGAACACTGAAGCTTTCTTT
size: -; D: -; J: TRBJ1-3; V: TRBV9; CDR3: CASSVATWGFNTIYF; DNA: TGTGCCAGCAGCGTAGCTACCTGGGGCTTTAACACCATATATTTT
size: many; D: -; J: TRBJ1-6; V: TRBV28; CDR3: CASSLKGGLHF; DNA: TGTGCCAGCAGTTTAAAAGGGGGCCTCCACTTT
size: -; D: TRBD2; J: TRBJ2-5; V: TRBV20-1; CDR3: CSAREVAGIETQYF; DNA: TGCAGTGCGCGGGAGGTAGCGGGAATAGAGACCCAGTACTTC
size: -; D: -; J: TRBJ2-1; V: TRBV6-4; CDR3: CASSDLPDRGNEQFF; DNA: TGTGCCAGCAGTGACCTTCCCGACAGAGGCAATGAGCAGTTCTTC
size: medium-sized; D: -; J: TRBJ1-5; V: TRBV7-9; CDR3: CASSLAGSSNQPQHF; DNA: TGTGCCAGCAGCTTAGCAGGTTCCAGCAATCAGCCCCAGCATTTT
size: -; D: -; J: TRBJ1-1; V: TRBV28; CDR3: CASSLSPRRRMNTEAFF; DNA: TGTGCCAGCAGTCTATCCCCGCGCAGAAGAATGAACACTGAAGCTTTCTTT
size: -; D: TRBD2; J: TRBJ2-2; V: TRBV7-2; CDR3: CASSTLAGGAGGELFF; DNA: TGTGCCAGCAGCACACTAGCGGGAGGAGCGGGCGGGGAGCTGTTTTTT
size: many; D: TRBD1; J: TRBJ2-2; V: TRBV7-3; CDR3: CASSLQGAGTGELFF; DNA: TGTGCCAGCAGCCTACAGGGGGCGGGCACCGGGGAGCTGTTTTTT
size: -; D: -; J: TRBJ2-1; V: TRBV29-1; CDR3: CSVVGRRKYNEQFF; DNA: TGCAGCGTCGTGGGGCGGCGGAAGTACAATGAGCAGTTCTTC
size: many; D: TRBD2; J: TRBJ2-3; V: TRBV11-3; CDR3: CASSSGLHADTQYF; DNA: TGTGCCAGCAGCTCGGGACTACACGCAGATACGCAGTATTTT
size: -; D: TRBD2; J: TRBJ2-7; V: TRBV2; CDR3: CASTGGLAWEQYF; DNA: TGTGCCAGCACCGGAGGACTAGCGTGGGAGCAGTACTTC
size: many; D: -; J: TRBJ2-5; V: TRBV20-1; CDR3: CSARDFTDLIQETQYF; DNA: TGCAGTGCTAGAGATTTTACGGACCTGATCCAAGAGACCCAGTACTTC
size: -; D: TRBD1; J: TRBJ1-4; V: TRBV29-1; CDR3: CSVYFNIETGTNEKLFF; DNA: TGCAGCGTTTATTTTAATATTGAGACAGGGACTAATGAAAAACTGTTTTTT
size: -; D: -; J: TRBJ2-7; V: TRBV10-3; CDR3: CAISEGSFPYEQYF; DNA: TGTGCCATCAGTGAGGGAAGTTTCCCCTACGAGCAGTACTTC
size: many; D: -; J: TRBJ1-2; V: TRBV7-6; CDR3: CASSRTPKDSFYGYTF; DNA: TGTGCCAGCAGCCGAACCCCCAAAGACAGCTTCTATGGCTACACCTTC
size: -; D: -; J: TRBJ2-2; V: TRBV2; CDR3: CASKTGTPTELFF; DNA: TGTGCCAGCAAGACCGGGACACCTACGGAGCTGTTTTTT
size: many; D: TRBD2; J: TRBJ2-3; V: TRBV11-3; CDR3: CASSPRTSGSFDTQYF; DNA: TGTGCCAGCAGCCCCCGGACTAGCGGGAGTTTTGATACGCAGTATTTT
size: -; D: TRBD1; J: TRBJ2-2; V: TRBV6-1; CDR3: CASSARTGGTNTGELFF; DNA: TGTGCCAGCAGTGCGCGGACAGGGGGAACGAACACCGGGGAGCTGTTTTTT
size: many; D: -; J: TRBJ1-1; V: TRBV5-5; CDR3: CASGMTDPTAFF; DNA: TGTGCCAGCGGGATGACCGATCCGACGGCTTTCTTT
size: -; D: TRBD1; J: TRBJ1-1; V: TRBV10-1; CDR3: CASKTGVGTEAFF; DNA: TGCGCCAGCAAAACAGGGGTAGGTACTGAAGCTTTCTTT
size: -; D: -; J: TRBJ2-2; V: TRBV7-6; CDR3: CASSFQQGSGELFF; DNA: TGTGCCAGCAGCTTTCAACAGGGATCCGGGGAGCTGTTTTTT
size: many; D: TRBD2; J: TRBJ2-7; V: TRBV27; CDR3: CASSLVGGTYEQYF; DNA: TGTGCCAGCAGTTTAGTCGGGGGGACCTACGAGCAGTACTTC
size: many; D: TRBD1; J: TRBJ2-7; V: TRBV11-3; CDR3: CASSLEETGQLF; DNA: TGTGCCAGCAGCTTAGAAGAGACAGGGCAACTCTTC
size: many; D: -; J: TRBJ1-2; V: TRBV4-2; CDR3: CASSQDRGGKANYGYTF; DNA: TGTGCCAGCAGCCAAGATAGGGGAGGAAAGGCTAACTATGGCTACACCTTC
size: many; D: -; J: TRBJ1-5; V: TRBV18; CDR3: CASSARGQPQHF; DNA: TGTGCCAGCTCAGCGAGGGGTCAGCCCCAGCATTTT
size: -; D: -; J: TRBJ2-1; V: TRBV20-1; CDR3: CSAMVGGHNNEQFF; DNA: TGCAGTGCTATGGTCGGGGGACATAACAATGAGCAGTTCTTC
size: many; D: TRBD2; J: TRBJ2-5; V: TRBV5-1; CDR3: CASSSRGGLAGSTQYF; DNA: TGCGCCAGCAGTTCCCGGGGAGGGCTAGCGGGAAGCACCCAGTACTTC
size: medium-sized; D: -; J: TRBJ2-1; V: TRBV7-2; CDR3: CASSHRTYSYNEQFF; DNA: TGTGCCAGCAGCCATCGGACTTACTCCTACAATGAGCAGTTCTTC
size: -; D: -; J: TRBJ2-7; V: TRBV7-3; CDR3: CASSSGGGLYEQYF; DNA: TGTGCCAGCAGCTCAGGGGGGGGACTTTACGAGCAGTACTTC
size: many; D: TRBD2; J: TRBJ2-3; V: TRBV11-3; CDR3: CASSLTSGGDTQYF; DNA: TGTGCCAGCAGCTTAACTAGCGGGGGAGATACGCAGTATTTT
size: -; D: TRBD2; J: TRBJ2-1; V: TRBV25-1; CDR3: CASTGGSAGTGNEQFF; DNA: TGTGCCAGCACGGGGGGTTCTGCGGGAACTGGCAATGAGCAGTTCTTC
size: many; D: TRBD1; J: TRBJ2-5; V: TRBV12-3/TRBV12-4; CDR3: CASTPHAGTVETQYF; DNA: TGTGCCAGCACCCCACATGCCGGGACAGTTGAGACCCAGTACTTC
size: -; D: TRBD1; J: TRBJ2-1; V: TRBV10-1; CDR3: CASSDVGQGDHNEQFF; DNA: TGCGCCAGCAGTGACGTGGGCCAGGGGGACCACAATGAGCAGTTCTTC
size: many; D: -; J: TRBJ2-2; V: TRBV7-9; CDR3: CASSPPGSGELFF; DNA: TGTGCCAGCAGCCCTCCAGGGTCCGGGGAGCTGTTTTTT
size: medium-sized; D: -; J: TRBJ1-2; V: TRBV29-1; CDR3: CSAEANVNYGYTF; DNA: TGCAGCGCTGAGGCGAACGTTAACTATGGCTACACCTTC
size: many; D: -; J: TRBJ1-6; V: TRBV6-4; CDR3: CASSPNNNSPLHF; DNA: TGTGCCAGCAGTCCAAATAATAATTCACCCCTCCACTTT
size: many; D: TRBD1; J: TRBJ2-5; V: TRBV20-1; CDR3: CSGIRDRQQETQYF; DNA: TGCAGTGGGATCCGGGACAGGCAACAAGAGACCCAGTACTTC
size: many; D: -; J: TRBJ2-7; V: TRBV2; CDR3: CASGSVTGTAYEQYF; DNA: TGTGCCAGCGGCTCAGTGACCGGGACCGCCTACGAGCAGTACTTC
size: -; D: -; J: TRBJ2-7; V: TRBV2; CDR3: CASSAPSGTYEQYF; DNA: TGTGCCAGCAGTGCCCCCAGCGGCACCTACGAGCAGTACTTC
size: many; D: -; J: TRBJ2-7; V: TRBV18; CDR3: CASSPTHGSSYEQYF; DNA: TGTGCCAGCTCCCCGACCCACGGTTCATCCTACGAGCAGTACTTC
size: -; D: TRBD1; J: TRBJ1-6; V: TRBV7-3; CDR3: CASSSTGQDNSPLHF; DNA: TGTGCCAGCAGCTCTACGGGACAGGATAATTCACCCCTCCACTTT
size: many; D: TRBD1; J: TRBJ2-3; V: TRBV20-1; CDR3: CSARRNRGGTDTQYF; DNA: TGCAGTGCTAGACGTAACAGGGGTGGGACAGATACGCAGTATTTT
size: many; D: -; J: TRBJ1-4; V: TRBV4-1; CDR3: CASSQAPVPNEKLFF; DNA: TGCGCCAGCAGCCAAGCACCTGTGCCCAATGAAAAACTGTTTTTT
size: -; D: -; J: TRBJ2-2; V: TRBV5-4; CDR3: CASILNTGELFF; DNA: TGTGCCAGCATTTTGAACACAGGGGAGCTGTTTTTT
size: many; D: -; J: TRBJ2-5; V: TRBV6-5; CDR3: CASQMLAEETQYF; DNA: TGTGCCAGCCAGATGCTAGCAGAAGAGACCCAGTACTTC
size: -; D: -; J: TRBJ1-5; V: TRBV11-2; CDR3: CASCLGPRPQHF; DNA: TGTGCCAGCTGCTTAGGCCCCCGGCCCCAGCATTTT